This TCR beta chain comes out of a study of immune evolution from preneoplasia to lung adenocarcinoma. Measured with immunoSEQ multiplex PCR; TCRdb has only the in-frame clones, and not every one. The sample has 3,500 to 4,500 clones, about 83% seen once. V lost 8 bases, J lost 4 bases, and 15 bases lay in between. The germline CDR1 and CDR2 sequences are SGHAT and FQNNGV. This CDR3 is built from 14 residues. Worth noting for this clone: In the same sample, other DNA sequences code for this CDR3.

This chain joins TRBV11-2 and TRBJ1-3; D is unclear. Sequencing was performed on FFPE minimally invasive lung adenocarcinoma tissue. The receptor was isolated from a person in their sixties or seventies with lung adenocarcinoma. CDR3 nucleotide sequence: TGTGCCAGCTCCCTCGCAGCGGGGGGAAACACCATATATTTT. This gives the protein CASSLAAGGNTIYF.